Following are 7 T cell receptor beta chains from one sample sequenced in a study of T-cell reconstitution after alpha-beta-depleted transplantation in children. Unique molecular identifiers were used to barcode this TCRbeta library. TCRdb passed the PCR reads through MiXCR, listing each CDR3 protein once. The sample has 200,000 to 250,000 distinct CDR3 sequences; about 24% are singletons. The sequencing here drew on PBMCs, mostly from graft donor cells, taken 360 days after TCRalphabeta/CD19-depleted stem cell transplant. The receptors were sampled from a female patient aged 2-15 years who had a stem cell transplant for congenital amegakaryocytic thrombocytopenia, so the T cells may come from the graft donor.

The chain couples TRBV4-1 to TRBJ1-2; TRBD1 aligns across 8 bases. CDR3 size: 14 residues. V was clipped by 1 base and J by 8 bases; unmatched bases: 6. The germline gives CDR1 MGHRA, CDR2 YSYEKL. The CDR3 spells CASSQGDRLYGYTF. The CDR3 nucleotides read TGCGCCAGCAGCCAAGGGGACAGGCTTTACGGCTACACCTTC.

This clonotype has only a few counts. The chain carries TRBV3-1 and TRBJ1-5; D uncertain. The germline gives CDR1 LGHDT, CDR2 YNNKEL (reference sequence). V dropped 0 bases and J dropped 7 bases, with 7 bases sitting between them. There are 13 residues in the CDR3. The CDR3, as DNA: TGTGCCAGCAGCCAAGAAGTGGGACAGCCCCAGCATTTT. Amino acids: CASSQEVGQPQHF.

This CDR3 reads CASSYRTGVEISETQYF. In nucleotides, the CDR3 is TGTGCCAGCAGTTACAGGACAGGGGTTGAAATCTCAGAGACCCAGTACTTC. This rearrangement joins TRBV6-2 or TRBV6-3 to TRBJ2-5; 9 bases match TRBD1. The CDR3 consists of 17 residues. J gave up 4 bases and V 2 bases, and 11 bases lay outside the gene matches. Germline V lookup: CDR1 MNHEY, CDR2 SVGEGT.

CDR3 in amino acids: CASSVDEDYGYTF. CDR3 in DNA: TGCGCCAGCAGCGTGGACGAGGACTATGGCTACACCTTC. This chain links TRBV5-1 with TRBJ1-2, with D unclear. Trimming stripped 4 bases from V and 3 bases from J, with 10 bases between. There are 13 residues in the CDR3. Per the germline V gene, CDR1 is SGHRS and CDR2 is YFSETQ.

The chain couples TRBV7-2 to TRBJ1-6; 7 nucleotides match TRBD1. J gave up 4 bases and V 3 bases, and 6 bases lay outside the gene matches. The CDR3 runs to 16 residues. Germline CDR1 is SGHTA and CDR2 is FQGNSA. CDR3 region: CASSLGTETYNSPLHF. In DNA form, the CDR3 reads TGTGCCAGCAGCTTGGGGACAGAGACGTATAATTCACCCCTCCACTTT. The full variable domain, its missing parts supplied by reference TRBV7-2 and TRBJ1-6, is GAGVSQSPSNKVTEKGKDVELRCDPISGHTALYWYRQSLGQGLEFLIYFQGNSAPDKSGLPSDRFSAERTGGSVSTLTIQRTQQEDSAVYLCASSLGTETYNSPLHFGNGTRLTVT.

This clonotype was seen more than once but under ten times. The chain carries TRBV5-1 and TRBJ2-3, with D hard to call. This CDR3 spans 15 amino acids. Trimming pared 2 bases from V and 0 bases from J, leaving 10 bases between. Germline lookup yields CDR1 SGHRS and CDR2 YFSETQ. DNA of the CDR3: TGCGCCAGCAGCTTTATACAGACTAGCACAGATACGCAGTATTTT. Translated: CASSFIQTSTDTQYF.

This chain uses TRBV18 with TRBJ2-2, with D maybe TRBD2 (5 bases). Trimming left V 8 bases short and J 5 bases short, with 9 bases between. From germline, CDR1 is KGHSH and CDR2 LQKENI. There are 12 residues in the CDR3. Here the CDR3 reads CASVGATGELFF. CDR3 DNA: TGTGCCAGCGTGGGAGCGACCGGGGAGCTGTTTTTT.